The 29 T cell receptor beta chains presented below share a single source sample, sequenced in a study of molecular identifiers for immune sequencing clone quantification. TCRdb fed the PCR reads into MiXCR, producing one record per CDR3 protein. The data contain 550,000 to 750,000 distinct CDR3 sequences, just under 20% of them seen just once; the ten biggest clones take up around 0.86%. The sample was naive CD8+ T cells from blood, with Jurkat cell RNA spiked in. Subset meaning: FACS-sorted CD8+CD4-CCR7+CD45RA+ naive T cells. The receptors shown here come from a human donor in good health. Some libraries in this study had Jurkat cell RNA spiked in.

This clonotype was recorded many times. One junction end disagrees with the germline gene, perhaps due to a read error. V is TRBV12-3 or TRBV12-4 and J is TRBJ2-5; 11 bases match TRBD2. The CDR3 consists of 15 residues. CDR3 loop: CASSLAGGGQETQYF. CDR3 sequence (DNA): TGTGCCAGCAGTCTAGCGGGAGGAGGCCAAGAGACCCAGTACTTC.

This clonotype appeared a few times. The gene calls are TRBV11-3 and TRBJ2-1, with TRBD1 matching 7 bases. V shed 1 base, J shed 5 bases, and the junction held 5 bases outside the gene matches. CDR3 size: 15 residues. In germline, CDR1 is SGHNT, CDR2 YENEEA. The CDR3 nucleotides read TGTGCCAGCAGCTTAGGACAGGGTCGTGACAATGAGCAGTTCTTC. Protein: CASSLGQGRDNEQFF.

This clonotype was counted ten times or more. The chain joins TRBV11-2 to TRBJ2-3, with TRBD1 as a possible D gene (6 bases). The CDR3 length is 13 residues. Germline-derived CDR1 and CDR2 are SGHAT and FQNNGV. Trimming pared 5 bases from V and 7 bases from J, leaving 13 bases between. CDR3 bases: TGTGCCAGCAGCACACCGGGACACAATACGCAGTATTTT. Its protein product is CASSTPGHNTQYF.

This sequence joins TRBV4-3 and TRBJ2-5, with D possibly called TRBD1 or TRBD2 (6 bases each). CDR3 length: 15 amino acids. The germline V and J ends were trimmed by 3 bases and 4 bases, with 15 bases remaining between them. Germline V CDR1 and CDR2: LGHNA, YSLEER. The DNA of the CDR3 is TGCGCCAGCAGCCAGACCAGGGGAGGAGGAGAGACCCAGTACTTC. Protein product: CASSQTRGGGETQYF.

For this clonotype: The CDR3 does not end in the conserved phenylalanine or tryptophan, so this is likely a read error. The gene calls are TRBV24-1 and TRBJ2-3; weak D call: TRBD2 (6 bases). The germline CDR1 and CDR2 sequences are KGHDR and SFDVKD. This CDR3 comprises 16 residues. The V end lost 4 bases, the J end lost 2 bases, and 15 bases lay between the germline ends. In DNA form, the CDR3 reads TGTGCCACCAGTGACCCGACTAGGTCGGACACAGATACGCAGTATTGT. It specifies CATSDPTRSDTDTQYC.

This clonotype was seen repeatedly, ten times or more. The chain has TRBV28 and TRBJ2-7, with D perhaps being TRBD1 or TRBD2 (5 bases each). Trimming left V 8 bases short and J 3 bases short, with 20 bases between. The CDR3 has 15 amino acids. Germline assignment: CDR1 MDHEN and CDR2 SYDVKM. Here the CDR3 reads CASGWDGVGNYEQYF. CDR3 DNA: TGTGCCAGCGGCTGGGACGGCGTAGGGAACTACGAGCAGTACTTC.

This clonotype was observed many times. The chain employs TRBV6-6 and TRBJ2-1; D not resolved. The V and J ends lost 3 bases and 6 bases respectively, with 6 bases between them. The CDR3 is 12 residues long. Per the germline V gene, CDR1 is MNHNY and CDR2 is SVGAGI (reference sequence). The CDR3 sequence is CASSYGVNEQFF. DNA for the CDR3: TGTGCCAGCAGTTATGGGGTCAATGAGCAGTTCTTC.

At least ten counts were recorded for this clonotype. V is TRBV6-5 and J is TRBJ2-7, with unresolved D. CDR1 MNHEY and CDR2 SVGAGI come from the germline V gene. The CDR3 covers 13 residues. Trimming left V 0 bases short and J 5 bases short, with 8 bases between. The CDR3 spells CASSYSLGNEQYF. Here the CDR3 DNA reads TGTGCCAGCAGTTACTCGCTGGGAAACGAGCAGTACTTC.

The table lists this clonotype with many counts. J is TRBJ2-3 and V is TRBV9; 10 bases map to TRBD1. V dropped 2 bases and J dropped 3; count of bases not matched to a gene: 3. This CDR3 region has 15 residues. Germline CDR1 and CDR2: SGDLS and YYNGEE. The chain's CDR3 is CASSVGTGVTDTQYF. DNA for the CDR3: TGTGCCAGCAGCGTTGGGACAGGGGTTACAGATACGCAGTATTTT.

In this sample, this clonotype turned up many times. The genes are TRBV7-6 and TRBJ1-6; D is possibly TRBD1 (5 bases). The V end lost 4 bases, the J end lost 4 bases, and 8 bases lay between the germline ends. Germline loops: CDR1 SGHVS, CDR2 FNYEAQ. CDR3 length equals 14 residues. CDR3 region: CASSSGRYNSPLHF. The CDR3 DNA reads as TGTGCCAGCAGCTCGGGACGGTATAATTCACCCCTCCACTTT.

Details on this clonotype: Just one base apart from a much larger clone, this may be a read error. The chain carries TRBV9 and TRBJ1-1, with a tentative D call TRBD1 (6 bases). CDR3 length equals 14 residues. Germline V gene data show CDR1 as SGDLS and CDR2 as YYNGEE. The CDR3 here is CASGVGGLNTEAFF. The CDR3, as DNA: TGTGCCAGCGGCGTCGGGGGCTTGAACACTGAAGCTTTCTTT. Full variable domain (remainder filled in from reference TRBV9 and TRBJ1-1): DSGVTQTPKHLITATGQRVTLRCSPRSGDLSVYWYQQSLDQGLQFLIQYYNGEERAKGNILERFSAQQFPDLHSELNLSSLELGDSALYFCASGVGGLNTEAFFGQGTRLTVV.

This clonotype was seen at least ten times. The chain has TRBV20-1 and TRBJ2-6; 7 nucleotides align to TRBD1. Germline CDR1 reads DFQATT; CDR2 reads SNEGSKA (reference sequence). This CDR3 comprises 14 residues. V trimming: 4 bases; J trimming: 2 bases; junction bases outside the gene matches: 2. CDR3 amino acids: CSAIDRAGANVLTF. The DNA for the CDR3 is TGCAGTGCTATCGACAGGGCTGGGGCCAACGTCCTGACTTTC.

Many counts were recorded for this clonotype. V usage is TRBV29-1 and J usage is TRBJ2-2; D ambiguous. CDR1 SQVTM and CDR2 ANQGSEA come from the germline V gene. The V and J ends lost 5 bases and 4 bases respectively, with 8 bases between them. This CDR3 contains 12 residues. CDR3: CSVPGPTGELFF. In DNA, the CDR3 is TGCAGCGTTCCAGGTCCCACCGGGGAGCTGTTTTTT.

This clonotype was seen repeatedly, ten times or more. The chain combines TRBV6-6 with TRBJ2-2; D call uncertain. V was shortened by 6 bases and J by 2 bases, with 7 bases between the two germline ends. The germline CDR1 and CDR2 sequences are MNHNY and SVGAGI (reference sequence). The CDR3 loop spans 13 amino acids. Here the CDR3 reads CASSGFNTGELFF. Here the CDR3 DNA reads TGTGCCAGCAGCGGGTTTAACACCGGGGAGCTGTTTTTT.

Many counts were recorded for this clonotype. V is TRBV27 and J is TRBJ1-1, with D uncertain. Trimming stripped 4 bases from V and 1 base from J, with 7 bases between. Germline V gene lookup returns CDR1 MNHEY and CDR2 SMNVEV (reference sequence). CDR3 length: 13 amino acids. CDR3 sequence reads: CASSWLGNTEAFF. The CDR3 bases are TGTGCCAGCAGTTGGTTGGGGAACACTGAAGCTTTCTTT.

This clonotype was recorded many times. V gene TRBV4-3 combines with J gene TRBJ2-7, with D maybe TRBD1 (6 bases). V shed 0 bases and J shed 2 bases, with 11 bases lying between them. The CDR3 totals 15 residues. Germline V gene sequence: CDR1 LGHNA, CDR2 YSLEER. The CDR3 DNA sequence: TGCGCCAGCAGCCAAGAACTCCAGGGGACCTACGAGCAGTACTTC. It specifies CASSQELQGTYEQYF.

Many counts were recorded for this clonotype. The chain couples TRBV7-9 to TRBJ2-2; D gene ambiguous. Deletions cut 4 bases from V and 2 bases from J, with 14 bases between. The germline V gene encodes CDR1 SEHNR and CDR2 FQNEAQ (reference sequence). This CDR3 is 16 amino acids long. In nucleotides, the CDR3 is TGTGCCAGCAGCTCCAACAGAAATTCTAACACCGGGGAGCTGTTTTTT. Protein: CASSSNRNSNTGELFF.

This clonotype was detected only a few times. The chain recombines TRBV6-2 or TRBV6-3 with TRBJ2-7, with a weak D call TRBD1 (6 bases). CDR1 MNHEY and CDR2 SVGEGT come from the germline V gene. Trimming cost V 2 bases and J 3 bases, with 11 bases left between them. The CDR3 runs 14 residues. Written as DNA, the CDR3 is TGTGCCAGCAGTTACGGACCGGGACACTACGAGCAGTACTTC. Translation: CASSYGPGHYEQYF.

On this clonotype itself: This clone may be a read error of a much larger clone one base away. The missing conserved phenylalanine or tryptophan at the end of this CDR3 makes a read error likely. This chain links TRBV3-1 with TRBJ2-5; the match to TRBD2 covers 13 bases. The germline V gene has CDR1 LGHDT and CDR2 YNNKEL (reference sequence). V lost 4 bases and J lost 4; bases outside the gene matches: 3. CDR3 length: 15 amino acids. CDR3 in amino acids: CASSPWTSGGETQYY. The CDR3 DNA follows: TGTGCCAGCAGCCCATGGACTAGCGGGGGAGAGACCCAGTACTAC.

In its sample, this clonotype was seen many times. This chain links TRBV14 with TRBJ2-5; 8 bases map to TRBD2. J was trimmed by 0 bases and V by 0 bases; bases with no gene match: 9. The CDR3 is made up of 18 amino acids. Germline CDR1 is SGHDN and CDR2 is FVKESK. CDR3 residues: CASSQDVAGTFYQETQYF. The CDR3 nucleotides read TGTGCCAGCAGCCAAGATGTAGCGGGGACCTTCTACCAAGAGACCCAGTACTTC.

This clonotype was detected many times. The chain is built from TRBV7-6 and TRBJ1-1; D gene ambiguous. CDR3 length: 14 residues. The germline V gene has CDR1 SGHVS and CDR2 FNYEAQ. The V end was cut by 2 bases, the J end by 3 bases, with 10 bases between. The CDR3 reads CASSLTSLDTEAFF. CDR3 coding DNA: TGTGCCAGCAGCTTAACCTCATTGGACACTGAAGCTTTCTTT.

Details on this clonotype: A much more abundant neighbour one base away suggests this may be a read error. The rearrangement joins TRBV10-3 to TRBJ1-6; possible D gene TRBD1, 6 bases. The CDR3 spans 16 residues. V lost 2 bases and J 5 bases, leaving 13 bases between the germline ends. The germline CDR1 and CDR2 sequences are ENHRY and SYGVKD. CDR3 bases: TGTGCCATCAGTGAGCCTATGGGACAAGATAATTCACCCCTCCACTTT. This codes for CAISEPMGQDNSPLHF.

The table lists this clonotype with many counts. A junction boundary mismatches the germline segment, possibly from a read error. The CDR3: CASSLSPDQPQHF. CDR3 sequence (DNA): TGTGCCAGCAGCTTATCCCCAGATCAGCCCCAGCATTTT. V is TRBV27 and J is TRBJ1-5; D remains ambiguous. The CDR3 has 13 residues. Germline lookup yields CDR1 MNHEY and CDR2 SMNVEV (reference sequence).

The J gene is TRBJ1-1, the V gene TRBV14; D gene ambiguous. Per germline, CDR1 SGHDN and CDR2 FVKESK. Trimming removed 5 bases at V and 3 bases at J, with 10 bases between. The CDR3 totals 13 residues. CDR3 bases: TGTGCCAGCAGCGCGGAGTGGGACACTGAAGCTTTCTTT. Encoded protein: CASSAEWDTEAFF.

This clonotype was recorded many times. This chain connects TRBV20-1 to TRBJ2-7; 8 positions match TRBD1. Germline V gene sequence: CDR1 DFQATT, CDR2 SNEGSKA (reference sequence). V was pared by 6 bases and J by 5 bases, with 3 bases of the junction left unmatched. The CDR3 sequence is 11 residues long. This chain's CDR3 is CSAPQGDEQYF. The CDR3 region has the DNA TGCAGTGCCCCACAGGGGGACGAGCAGTACTTC.

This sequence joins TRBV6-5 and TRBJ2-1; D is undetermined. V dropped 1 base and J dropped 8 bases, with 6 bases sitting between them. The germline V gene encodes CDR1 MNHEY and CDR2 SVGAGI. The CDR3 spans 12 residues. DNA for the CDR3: TGTGCCAGCAGTTACTTTTCCTATGAGCAGTTCTTC. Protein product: CASSYFSYEQFF.

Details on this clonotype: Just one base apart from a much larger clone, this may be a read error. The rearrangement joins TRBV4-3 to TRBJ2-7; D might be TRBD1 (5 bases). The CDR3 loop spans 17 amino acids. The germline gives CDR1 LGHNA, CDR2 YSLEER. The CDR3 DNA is TGCGCCAGCAGCGACACGTTACAGGTTTCGAGCTCCTACGAGCAGCACTTC. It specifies CASSDTLQVSSSYEQHF.

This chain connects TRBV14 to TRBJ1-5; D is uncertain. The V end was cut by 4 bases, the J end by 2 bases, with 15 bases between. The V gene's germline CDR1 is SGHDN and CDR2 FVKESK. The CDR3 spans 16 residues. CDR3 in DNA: TGTGCCAGCAGCCGCCGATTTGGGGAGGGCAATCAGCCCCAGCATTTT. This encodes CASSRRFGEGNQPQHF.

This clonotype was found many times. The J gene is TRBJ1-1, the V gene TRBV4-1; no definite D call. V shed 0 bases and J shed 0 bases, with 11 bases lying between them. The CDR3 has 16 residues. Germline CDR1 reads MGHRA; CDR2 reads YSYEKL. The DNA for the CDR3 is TGCGCCAGCAGCCAAGAAGGGCAGTGGATGAACACTGAAGCTTTCTTT. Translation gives CASSQEGQWMNTEAFF.